This T cell receptor beta chain was obtained from a study of identical twins. CDR1 is SGHTA, CDR2 FQGTGA, per germline. Trimming cost V 5 bases and J 5 bases; bases outside gene matches: 8. The CDR3 is 14 amino acids. This clonotype was detected only a few times. TCRdb recomputed calls from the 5' RACE reads with MiXCR, one row per CDR3 protein. The sample has hundreds of thousands of distinct CDR3 sequences, roughly 8% seen once. The same data also went into a second study, on yellow fever vaccine responses in identical twins.

This clonotype originated in a woman aged 18-29 years in good health. The sample comprised PBMCs. This chain connects TRBV7-3 to TRBJ2-7, with 8 bases identical to TRBD2. This chain's CDR3 is CASSVGLVFNEQYF. The CDR3 DNA is TGTGCCAGCAGCGTGGGACTAGTATTCAACGAGCAGTACTTC.